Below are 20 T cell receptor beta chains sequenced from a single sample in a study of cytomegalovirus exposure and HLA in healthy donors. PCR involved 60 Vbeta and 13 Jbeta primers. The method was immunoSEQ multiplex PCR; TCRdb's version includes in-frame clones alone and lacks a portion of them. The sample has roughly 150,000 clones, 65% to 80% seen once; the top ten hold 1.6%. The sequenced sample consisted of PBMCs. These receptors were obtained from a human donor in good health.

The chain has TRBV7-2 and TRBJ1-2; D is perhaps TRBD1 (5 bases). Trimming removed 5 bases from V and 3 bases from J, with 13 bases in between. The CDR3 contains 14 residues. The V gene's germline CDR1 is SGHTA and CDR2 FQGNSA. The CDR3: CASSTQGSDYGYTF. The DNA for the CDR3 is TGTGCCAGCAGCACGCAGGGTTCTGACTATGGCTACACCTTC.

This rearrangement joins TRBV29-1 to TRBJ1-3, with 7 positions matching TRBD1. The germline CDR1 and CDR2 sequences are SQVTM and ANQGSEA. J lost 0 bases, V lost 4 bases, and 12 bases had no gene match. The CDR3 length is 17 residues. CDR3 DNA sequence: TGCAGCGTTGGAGGAGTGTCAGGGGGTTCCTCTGGAAACACCATATATTTT. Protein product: CSVGGVSGGSSGNTIYF.

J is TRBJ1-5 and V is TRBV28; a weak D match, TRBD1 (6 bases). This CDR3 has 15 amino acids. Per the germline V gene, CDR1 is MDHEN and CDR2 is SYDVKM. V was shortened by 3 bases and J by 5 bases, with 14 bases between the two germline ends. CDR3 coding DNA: TGTGCCAGCAGTTTGCCGGGAGGGACACATCAGCCCCAGCATTTT. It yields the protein CASSLPGGTHQPQHF.

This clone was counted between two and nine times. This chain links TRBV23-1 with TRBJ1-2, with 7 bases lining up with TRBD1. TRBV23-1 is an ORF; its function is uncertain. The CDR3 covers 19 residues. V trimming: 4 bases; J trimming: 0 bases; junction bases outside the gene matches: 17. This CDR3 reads CASSPPEALPGQPNYGYTF. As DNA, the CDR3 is TGCGCCAGCAGTCCCCCAGAGGCCCTCCCGGGACAGCCTAACTATGGCTACACCTTC.

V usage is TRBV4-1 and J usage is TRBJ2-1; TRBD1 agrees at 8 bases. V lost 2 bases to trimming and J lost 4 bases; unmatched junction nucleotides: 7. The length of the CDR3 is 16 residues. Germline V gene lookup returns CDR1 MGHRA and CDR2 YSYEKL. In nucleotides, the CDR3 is TGCGCCAGCAGCCAACTAGGGACAGGTTTTTACAATGAGCAGTTCTTC. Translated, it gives CASSQLGTGFYNEQFF.

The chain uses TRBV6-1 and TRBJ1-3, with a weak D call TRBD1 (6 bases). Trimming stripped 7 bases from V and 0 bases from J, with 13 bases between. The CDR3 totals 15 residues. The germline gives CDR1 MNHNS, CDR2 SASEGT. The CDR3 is CASTVDSNSGNTIYF. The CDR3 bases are TGTGCCAGCACCGTGGACAGCAACTCTGGAAACACCATATATTTT.

In DNA, the CDR3 is TGCGCCAGCAGCCAAGAAGGACCAGCGGGGGCCTACGAGCAGTACTTC. Residues: CASSQEGPAGAYEQYF. This rearrangement joins TRBV4-1 to TRBJ2-7; 8 nucleotides line up with TRBD2. The V gene end was trimmed by 0 bases and the J gene end by 2 bases; junction bases not matched to a gene: 6. CDR3 length: 16 residues. CDR1 and CDR2 from the germline V gene are MGHRA and YSYEKL.

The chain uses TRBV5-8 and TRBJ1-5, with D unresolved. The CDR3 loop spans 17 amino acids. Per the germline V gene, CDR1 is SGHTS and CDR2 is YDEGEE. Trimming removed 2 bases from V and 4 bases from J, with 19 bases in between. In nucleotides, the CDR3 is TGTGCCAGCAGCTTAATTCTCCCTCTGAGGTTGAATCAGCCCCAGCATTTT. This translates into CASSLILPLRLNQPQHF.

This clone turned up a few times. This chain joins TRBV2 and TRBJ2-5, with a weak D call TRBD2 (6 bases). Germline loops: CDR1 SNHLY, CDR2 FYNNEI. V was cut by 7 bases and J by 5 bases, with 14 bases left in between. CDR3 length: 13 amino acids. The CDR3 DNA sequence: TGTGCCAGCACCCTCCGAGGAGGGGAGACCCAGTACTTC. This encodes CASTLRGGETQYF.

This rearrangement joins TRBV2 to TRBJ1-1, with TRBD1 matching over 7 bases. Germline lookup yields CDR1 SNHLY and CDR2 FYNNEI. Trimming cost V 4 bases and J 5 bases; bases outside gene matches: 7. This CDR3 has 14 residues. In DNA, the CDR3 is TGTGCCAGCAGTGTCGACAGGGTAGAGACTGAAGCTTTCTTT. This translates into CASSVDRVETEAFF.

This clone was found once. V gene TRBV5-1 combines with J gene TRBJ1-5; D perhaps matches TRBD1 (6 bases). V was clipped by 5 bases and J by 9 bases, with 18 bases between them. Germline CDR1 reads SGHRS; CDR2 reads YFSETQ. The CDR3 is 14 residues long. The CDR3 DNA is TGCGCCAGCAGTGAACCGGACAGCCTTGGGCCCCAGCATTTT. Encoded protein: CASSEPDSLGPQHF. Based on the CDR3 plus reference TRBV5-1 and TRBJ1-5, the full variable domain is KAGVTQTPRYLIKTRGQQVTLSCSPISGHRSVSWYQQTPGQGLQFLFEYFSETQRNKGNFPGRFSGRQFSNSRSEMNVSTLELGDSALYLCASSEPDSLGPQHFGDGTRLSIL.

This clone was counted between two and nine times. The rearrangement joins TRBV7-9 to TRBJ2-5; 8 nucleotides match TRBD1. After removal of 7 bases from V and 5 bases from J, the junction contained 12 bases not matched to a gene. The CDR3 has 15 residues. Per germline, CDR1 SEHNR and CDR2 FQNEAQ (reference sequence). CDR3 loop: CASITAGTGVETQYF. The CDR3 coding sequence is TGTGCCAGCATCACAGCCGGGACAGGAGTGGAGACCCAGTACTTC.

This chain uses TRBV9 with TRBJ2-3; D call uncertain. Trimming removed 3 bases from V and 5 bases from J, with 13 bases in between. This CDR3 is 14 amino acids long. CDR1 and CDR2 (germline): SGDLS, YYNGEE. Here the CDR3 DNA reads TGTGCCAGCAGCGCCCGGCTCTCGGGAGATACGCAGTATTTT. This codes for CASSARLSGDTQYF.

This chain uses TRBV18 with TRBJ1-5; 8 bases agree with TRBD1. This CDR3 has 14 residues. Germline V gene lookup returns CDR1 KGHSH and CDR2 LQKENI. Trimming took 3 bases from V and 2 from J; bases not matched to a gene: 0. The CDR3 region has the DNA TGTGCCAGCTCACCGACAGGGGGCAATCAGCCCCAGCATTTT. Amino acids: CASSPTGGNQPQHF. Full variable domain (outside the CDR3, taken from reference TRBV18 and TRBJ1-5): NAGVMQNPRHLVRRRGQEARLRCSPMKGHSHVYWYRQLPEEGLKFMVYLQKENIIDESGMPKERFSAEFPKEGPSILRIQQVVRGDSAAYFCASSPTGGNQPQHFGDGTRLSIL.

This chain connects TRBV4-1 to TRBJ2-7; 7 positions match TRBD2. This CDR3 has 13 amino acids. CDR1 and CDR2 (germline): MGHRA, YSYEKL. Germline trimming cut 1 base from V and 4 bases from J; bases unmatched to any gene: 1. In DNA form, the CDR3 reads TGCGCCAGCAGCCAAGGGGGGGGTTACGAGCAGTACTTC. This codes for CASSQGGGYEQYF.

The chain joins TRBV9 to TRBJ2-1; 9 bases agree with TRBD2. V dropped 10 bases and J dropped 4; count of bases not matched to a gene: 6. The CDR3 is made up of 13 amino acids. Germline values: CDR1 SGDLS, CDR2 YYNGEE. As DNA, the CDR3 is TGTGCCCCGGCCCTAGCGGGATACAATGAGCAGTTCTTC. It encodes CAPALAGYNEQFF.

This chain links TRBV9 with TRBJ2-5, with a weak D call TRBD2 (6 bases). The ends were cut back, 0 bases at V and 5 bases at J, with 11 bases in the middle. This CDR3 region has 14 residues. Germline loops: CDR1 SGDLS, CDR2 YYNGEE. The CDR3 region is CASSVGLVSETQYF. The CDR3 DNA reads TGTGCCAGCAGCGTAGGACTAGTATCCGAGACCCAGTACTTC.

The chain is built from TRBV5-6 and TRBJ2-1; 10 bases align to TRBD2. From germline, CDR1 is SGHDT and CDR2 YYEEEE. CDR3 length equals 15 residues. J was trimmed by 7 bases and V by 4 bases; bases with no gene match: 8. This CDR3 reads CASSVGLAVANEQFF. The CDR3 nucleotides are TGTGCCAGCAGCGTCGGACTAGCGGTTGCTAATGAGCAGTTCTTC. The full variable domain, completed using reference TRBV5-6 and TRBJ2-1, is DAGVTQSPTHLIKTRGQQVTLRCSPKSGHDTVSWYQQALGQGPQFIFQYYEEEERQRGNFPDRFSGHQFPNYSSELNVNALLLGDSALYLCASSVGLAVANEQFFGPGTRLTVL.

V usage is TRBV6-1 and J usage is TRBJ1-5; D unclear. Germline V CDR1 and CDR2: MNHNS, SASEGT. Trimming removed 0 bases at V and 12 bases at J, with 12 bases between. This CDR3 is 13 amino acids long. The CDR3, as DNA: TGTGCCAGCAGTGAAGCGGTCGGGAGTGTCCAGCATTTT. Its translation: CASSEAVGSVQHF.

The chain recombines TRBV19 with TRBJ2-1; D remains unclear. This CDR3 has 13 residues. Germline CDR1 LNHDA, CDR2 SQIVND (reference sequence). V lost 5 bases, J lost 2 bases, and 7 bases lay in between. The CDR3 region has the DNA TGTGCCAGTAGTCTCGACACCTACAATGAGCAGTTCTTC. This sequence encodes CASSLDTYNEQFF.